This T cell receptor beta chain was documented in a study of molecular identifiers for immune sequencing clone quantification. Of note for this clonotype: No antigen is known for it. A much larger clone differs from this one at a single base, so this may be a read error.

Study results and limitations: Clones that had above 20 RNA copies took up over 98% of effector molecules but under 1% in naive cells.

This CDR3 comprises 13 residues. Per germline, CDR1 MGHRA and CDR2 YSYEKL. Trimming removed 4 bases from V and 10 bases from J, with 16 bases in between. TCRdb ran MiXCR on the PCR reads and lists one entry per CDR3 protein. The repertoire holds hundreds of thousands of distinct CDR3 sequences, about 25% seen once, with 0.78% in the top ten. This receptor was identified in a human donor in good health. Some libraries in this study had Jurkat cell RNA spiked in. The chain combines TRBV4-1 with TRBJ1-1, with unresolved D. The sample was naive CD8+ T cells from blood, with Jurkat cell RNA spiked in. Noted subset: FACS-sorted CD8+CD4-CCR7+CD45RA+ naive T cells. This CDR3 is CASSPRVSSGAFF. The CDR3 DNA reads as TGCGCCAGCAGCCCAAGAGTCTCAAGTGGAGCTTTCTTT.